This T cell receptor beta chain was sequenced for a study of cytomegalovirus exposure and HLA in healthy donors (TCRdb year 2017). Regarding the complete study: According to an earlier analysis of several hundred of the donors, roughly 180 million T cells yielded over 90 million unique TCR beta sequences and about 300 Gb of sequence data. Approximately 300 gigabases of sequencing data and around 80 million unique TCR sequences made up an early release that covered over 550 HLA-typed donors. The genetic ancestry cluster associated with self-reported Caucasian donors included about 84% of the 300 to 400 genotyped donors. The study aimed to test whether cataloging public T cell receptors could reveal signatures of past pathogen exposure. The study profiled the T cell repertoires of under 700 subjects by immunosequencing and related them to cytomegalovirus serostatus. In addition to the first cohort of 666 subjects, a separate validation cohort of approximately 130 different subjects was used. High-throughput TCR immunosequencing, statistical association of individual TCRs with disease status, and machine learning were combined to predict cytomegalovirus infection status. A later analysis re-examined previously published TCR beta repertoires from about 700 donors and added high-resolution HLA genotyping to investigate patterns of TCR occurrence. Rather than using new phenotypic data, the later analysis identified candidate immune exposures from TCR beta sequences and from how often those sequences occurred across donors. To decide whether each TCR beta V gene segment behaved as functional or pseudogenic, an earlier analysis of some 580 of the donors relied on high-throughput TCR beta sequencing. Alongside the repertoire data, information on donor age, sex, ethnicity and CMV serostatus was compiled. In a later genetic analysis, genome-wide SNP genotypes for about 55% of the 666 donors were used, and that subset was treated as a discovery cohort. Every repertoire in the discovery cohort had been generated on one and the same sequencing platform. Both class I and class II loci were covered by HLA typing, at four-digit resolution. Typing coverage varied by locus: 629-630 donors for A, B, C, DRB1 and DQB1; approximately 500 for DQA1; nearly 610 for DPA1; 400 to 480 for DPB1. Four or five DR-DQ haplotypes were treated as single units for association and clustering because of strong linkage in the cohort. Among 398 genotyped donors of the cohort, an average of roughly 230,000 unique TCR beta nucleotide sequences was sequenced per donor, of which about 19% were non-productive.

With regard to this clone: Its antigen specificity is not known. Qualities for individual bases were not recorded, and no much larger clone is one base off.

The cohort comprised around 700 healthy bone marrow donors. At the time of sampling, every cohort member was nominally healthy, though immune exposures that went unrecorded were likely present. The donor was CMV seronegative and was included in the group of 352 seronegative cohort members. A peripheral blood sample was provided by each donor, and peripheral blood mononuclear cells were used for TCR beta sequencing. Genomic DNA extraction from the blood cell samples was performed with the Qiagen DNeasy Blood Extraction Kit. Results the study describes overall, beyond this receptor: An association between a missense DCLRE1C variant and V-gene and J-gene trimming of TCR beta chains was found in a later genetic analysis and replicated in an independent cohort. In a later analysis, HLA-associated TCR beta chains were found to be more clonally expanded and to have lower generation probabilities than equally common non-associated chains. The authors suggested that the approach could potentially be generalized to other disease states and immunological phenotypes. In this cohort, only TCR beta chains were sequenced, and detectable features were limited by the absence of alpha or paired-chain data. In a later analysis, the rate of TCR association differed among HLA loci, with DRB1 alleles having the most associated TCRs and HLA-C alleles having the fewest. The earlier analysis of 450 to 700 of the donors excluded 15 to 20 rarely observed V segments, including chromosome 9 orphons, because counts were too low. The study gave a list of some 150 TCR beta chains associated with cytomegalovirus. A cluster of highly shared sequence variants was judged likely to be a technical artifact of the sequencing pipeline. Because some donors lacked HLA typing at each locus, the association tests relied only on the typed subset. In an earlier analysis of some 500 of the donors, most TCR beta V segments appeared in productive rearrangements about 87% or about 30% of the time, broadly matching IMGT annotations. A later analysis associated some 17,000 TCR beta sequences with specific HLA alleles at a false discovery rate of 0.05. Three of the identified cytomegalovirus-associated TCR beta chains were confirmed in vitro to be specific for cytomegalovirus antigens. While some public TCRs were present in many individuals, most TCR sequences turned up only very rarely across donors. Correlated functional status among segregating V segments might be attributable to linkage disequilibrium, but an unknown experimental factor could not be ruled out. A further reported finding was that TCR beta sequences accurately predicted the HLA-A and HLA-B alleles for most subjects in the first cohort. Several of the top co-occurrence clusters appeared to be linked to parvovirus B19, influenza, CMV and Epstein-Barr virus, according to a later analysis. Most CMV-associated TCR beta chains appeared to be HLA-restricted in a later analysis, and the HLA associations seemed to be driven largely by CMV exposure. The only immune exposure information available for the cohort was CMV serostatus. According to a later genetic analysis, donors in an Asian-associated ancestry cluster had fewer N-insertions in productive TCRs than the roughly 670-donor mean. The classifier was reported to diagnose cytomegalovirus status with high specificity and sensitivity in both the original cohort and the validation cohort. Assigning TCR associations to individual alleles was difficult when HLA alleles, especially DR and DQ, strongly co-occurred. Roughly uniform sequencing depth across donors was assumed in presence/absence analyses, although this assumption may not hold.

Preparation of the library involved the immunoSEQ multiplex PCR assay. For the multiplex PCR, a mixture combining 60 forward primers for TCR Vbeta segments and 13 reverse primers for TCR Jbeta segments was used. The CDR3 region of rearranged TCR beta genes was amplified from genomic DNA by a multiplex PCR assay. The amplified TCR beta libraries were sequenced on the Illumina HiSeq System as 87-base-pair reads. The original pipeline was this. A later analysis tallied some 79 million unique TCR beta chains across the approximately 670 repertoires, and roughly 11 million of those chains were shared by two or more donors. Raw reads were error-corrected and collapsed into unique sequences with a nearest-neighbor algorithm that merged closely related sequences to remove PCR and sequencing errors. To assign V, D and J gene segments, CDR3 sequences were aligned to IMGT reference sequences. For a sequence to be retained, at least a six-nucleotide match to both a V gene segment and a J gene segment was required. Rearrangements were classified as productive when the CDR3 lacked stop codons and remained in frame with V and J, and all other rearrangements were classified as non-productive. Following IMGT convention, CDR3 was defined as the stretch from the second conserved V-encoded cysteine up to the conserved J-encoded phenylalanine. The earlier analysis of 550 to 650 of the donors excluded any sequence lacking an unambiguous match to a single V gene segment. In an earlier analysis of approximately 610 of the donors, V segments were called functional above 56.7% productive rearrangements and were called segregating when the between-donor standard deviation exceeded 5%. To diagnose cytomegalovirus status from the catalog of TCR beta chain sequences, a statistical classification framework was built. In a later analysis, TCR nucleotide sequences were compared against IMGT/GENE-DB human TR gene sequences so that V and J genes could be assigned. The TCRdist pipeline was used in a later analysis to assign CDR3 sequences and most-parsimonious VDJ recombination scenarios. A later analysis defined each TCR beta chain by its CDR3 amino acid sequence plus V-gene family, and excluded reads lacking a unique V-gene family. To address suspected cross-contamination and a sequencing artifact, a later analysis removed 450 to 700 highly shared, low-generation-probability nucleotide sequences. For each public chain, a later analysis derived a clonal expansion index from normalized ranks of inferred template counts within each repertoire. In a later analysis, generation probabilities were computed using a VDJ recombination model fitted to out-of-frame rearrangements, and the results were checked against IGoR. A later analysis scored TCR-TCR, TCR-HLA and TCR-CMV co-occurrence with hypergeometric tests, applying a repertoire-size bias correction to TCR pairs. A later analysis estimated false discovery rates by permuting HLA or CMV assignments 20 times. In a later analysis, co-occurring TCRs were grouped using DBSCAN, with TCRdist sequence similarity added in when clustering inside HLA-allele-positive subsets. Repertoires with fewer than 30,000 or more than 120,000 public chains, plus five repertoires with anomalous nucleotide sharing, were excluded from co-occurrence clustering. TCRdb holds this immuneACCESS table with in-frame rearrangements only. Some clones are missing; in checked studies, unresolved V genes explain under half, and the rest has no known cause. V and J calls plus clone size are reproduced from that table; the DNA served to infer D and trimming. The sample table contains roughly 190,000 clones; only one count was recorded for around 75% of them. The ten top clones hold 1.6% of the sample.

Sequenced: PBMCs. This TCR was sampled from a woman between 45 and 60 years old in good health and CMV-seronegative.

At the DNA level, the sequence is TGCGCCAGCAGCAACAGGGACACGAGCTCTGGAAACACCATATATTTT. Its translation reads: CASSNRDTSSGNTIYF. This chain is built from TRBV5-1 and TRBJ1-3, with a tentative D gene TRBD1 over 6 matching bases. The germline V gene yields SGHRS for CDR1 and YFSETQ for CDR2. V is pared back by 4 bases and J by 0 bases, with 14 bases lying between the germline termini. Its CDR3 holds 16 amino acids, cysteine through phenylalanine. CDR3 DNA is the only sequence kept; it has 48 bases, read in frame from the first base.